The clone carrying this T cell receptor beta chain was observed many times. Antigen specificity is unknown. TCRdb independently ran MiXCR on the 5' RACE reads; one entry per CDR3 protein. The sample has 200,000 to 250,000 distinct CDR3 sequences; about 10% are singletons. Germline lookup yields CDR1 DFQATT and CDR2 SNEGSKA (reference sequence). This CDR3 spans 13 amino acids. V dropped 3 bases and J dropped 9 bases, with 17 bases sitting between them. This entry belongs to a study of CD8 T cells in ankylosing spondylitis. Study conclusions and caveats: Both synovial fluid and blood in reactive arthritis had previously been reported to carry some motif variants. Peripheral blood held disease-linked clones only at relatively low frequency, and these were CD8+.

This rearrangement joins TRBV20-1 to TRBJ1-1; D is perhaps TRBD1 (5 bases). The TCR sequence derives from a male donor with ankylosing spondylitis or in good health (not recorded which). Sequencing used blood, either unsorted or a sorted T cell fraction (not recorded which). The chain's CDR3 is CSASLNLEGKAFF. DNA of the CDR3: TGCAGTGCTAGCCTCAATTTAGAGGGGAAAGCTTTCTTT.